What follows are 8 T cell receptor beta chains derived from one specimen sequenced in a study of blood T cell repertoires in COVID-19 (dated by TCRdb to about 2020). The library was produced with the immunoSEQ multiplex PCR assay. In its TCRdb copy, this immuneACCESS table keeps in-frame sequences only and misses some clones. Where compared with another copy, unresolved V genes explain less than half of these, and the others have no known cause. The sample contains 470,000 or so clones, nearly 90% of them found a single time. Roughly 1.9% of the sample lies in the top ten. Sequencing was carried out using PBMCs or T cells enriched from blood (not recorded which). These receptors all stem from a woman aged 18-30 years with acute COVID-19.

The rearrangement uses TRBV7-9 and TRBJ1-2; no firm D call. V was shortened by 3 bases and J by 8 bases, with 13 bases between the two germline ends. CDR3 size: 13 residues. CDR1 SEHNR and CDR2 FQNEAQ come from the germline V gene (reference sequence). CDR3 amino acids: CASSFLGGEGYTF. For the CDR3, the DNA is TGTGCCAGCAGCTTTTTGGGCGGGGAAGGCTACACCTTC.

The rearrangement links TRBV9 to TRBJ2-3; 14 positions agree with TRBD2. CDR1 and CDR2 (germline): SGDLS, YYNGEE. There are 16 residues in the CDR3. Losses at the gene ends were 4 bases for V and 4 bases for J; bases not matched to a gene: 5. The CDR3 nucleotides are TGTGCCAGCAGCACCGGGACTAGCGGGAGTGCAGATACGCAGTATTTT. Amino acids: CASSTGTSGSADTQYF.

This chain connects TRBV18 to TRBJ1-3; D uncertain. The germline gives CDR1 KGHSH, CDR2 LQKENI. CDR3 size: 17 residues. V lost 2 bases and J lost 0, with 14 bases in between. The CDR3 here is CASSPGFEGSSGNTIYF. As DNA, the CDR3 is TGTGCCAGCTCACCAGGGTTTGAGGGTTCCTCTGGAAACACCATATATTTT.

This rearrangement joins TRBV6-5 to TRBJ2-1; a weak D match, TRBD1 (6 bases). Between the trimmed V and J ends, which lost 0 bases and 7 bases, there was a span of 16 bases. The CDR3 loop spans 16 amino acids. Germline V gene lookup returns CDR1 MNHEY and CDR2 SVGAGI. The CDR3 sequence: CASSYSGTDSKNEQFF. In DNA, the CDR3 is TGTGCCAGCAGTTACTCGGGGACGGACAGCAAGAATGAGCAGTTCTTC.

In DNA form, the CDR3 reads TGTGCCAGTAGTATGGACAGGGCCACCGGGGAGCTGTTTTTT. Its translation: CASSMDRATGELFF. V is TRBV19 and J is TRBJ2-2; 8 bases are shared with TRBD1. Trimming cost V 3 bases and J 4 bases; bases outside gene matches: 1. The CDR3 totals 14 residues. CDR1 is LNHDA and CDR2 is SQIVND in the germline V gene (reference sequence). Looking up the rest from reference TRBV19 and TRBJ2-2 gives the full variable domain: DGGITQSPKYLFRKEGQNVTLSCEQNLNHDAMYWYRQDPGQGLRLIYYSQIVNDFQKGDIAEGYSVSREKKESFPLTVTSAQKNPTAFYLCASSMDRATGELFFGEGSRLTVL.

J is TRBJ1-5 and V is TRBV6-1; D possibly corresponds to TRBD1 (6 bases). V was shortened by 1 base and J by 5 bases, with 9 bases between the two germline ends. From germline, CDR1 is MNHNS and CDR2 SASEGT. The CDR3 has 14 residues. DNA of the CDR3: TGTGCCAGCAGTGAAGTGCAGGGGCATCAGCCCCAGCATTTT. Its protein product is CASSEVQGHQPQHF.

This sequence joins TRBV29-1 and TRBJ2-2, with 7 bases that match TRBD1. Germline CDR1 is SQVTM and CDR2 is ANQGSEA. The V segment lost 3 bases and the J segment 3 bases; nucleotides outside the gene matches: 7. The CDR3 contains 15 residues. CDR3 residues: CSVDYGTADTGELFF. The CDR3 DNA reads TGCAGCGTTGACTATGGGACAGCCGACACCGGGGAGCTGTTTTTT.

This clone was detected only a few times. The rearrangement links TRBV24-1 to TRBJ2-1; tentatively, D is TRBD2 (5 bases). The CDR3 totals 13 residues. V lost 0 bases to trimming and J lost 9 bases, with 8 bases between them. Germline lookup yields CDR1 KGHDR and CDR2 SFDVKD. The CDR3 DNA is TGTGCCACCAGTGATTTGCTAGGGAGTGAGCAGTTCTTC. It translates to CATSDLLGSEQFF.